A selection of T cell receptor beta chains follows, all from one sample in a study of Ad26.COV2.S vaccination and SARS-CoV-2 variants. Assay used: immunoSEQ multiplex PCR; TCRdb lists only in-frame clones, some missing. The sample contains 350,000 to 400,000 clones, about 85% of which appear only once. The sample in question was peripheral blood, obtained in a trial of Ad26.COV2.S vaccine versus placebo. The receptors here all came from a person aged 18 to 59 who received the Ad26.COV2.S COVID-19 vaccine or a placebo. Each CDR3 is given with its conserved first and last residue. The D gene is left open where the match is weak.

d_gene	v_gene	j_gene	CDR3aa	CDR3nt
.	TRBV6-1	TRBJ1-2	CASSGPRAQGTNYGYTF	TGTGCCAGCAGTGGCCCCCGGGCCCAGGGGACTAACTATGGCTACACCTTC
TRBD1	TRBV7-8	TRBJ1-1	CASSPGQGSKAFF	TGTGCCAGCAGCCCCGGACAGGGCTCGAAAGCTTTCTTT
.	TRBV3-1/TRBV3-2	TRBJ1-2	CASSQEPICYGYTF	TGTGCCAGCAGCCAAGAACCTATTTGCTATGGCTACACCTTC
.	TRBV6-6	TRBJ2-7	CASSLRYEQYF	TGTGCCAGCAGTCTTCGATACGAGCAGTACTTC
.	TRBV19	TRBJ1-5	CASSKPGREGQPQHF	TGTGCCAGTAGTAAGCCCGGTCGGGAAGGTCAGCCCCAGCATTTT
.	TRBV11-2	TRBJ1-6	CASSPPGRDNSPLHF	TGTGCCAGCAGCCCCCCCGGCAGAGATAATTCACCCCTCCACTTT
TRBD2	TRBV7-2	TRBJ2-3	CASSSPSGGRDTQYF	TGTGCCAGCAGCTCGCCTAGCGGGGGGAGAGATACGCAGTATTTT
.	TRBV6-5	TRBJ1-6	CASSSGVLLRSPLHF	TGTGCCAGCAGTTCAGGAGTTCTTCTACGTTCACCCCTCCACTTT
TRBD1	TRBV29-1	TRBJ1-2	CSVNQGVDGYTF	TGCAGCGTAAATCAGGGGGTAGATGGCTACACCTTC
.	TRBV7-2	TRBJ1-4	CASSFKGRLATNEKLFF	TGTGCCAGCAGCTTTAAGGGACGTCTTGCAACTAATGAAAAACTGTTTTTT
.	TRBV6-5	TRBJ2-4	CASRPGYSNIIQYF	TGTGCCAGCAGACCAGGGTACTCAAACATCATTCAGTACTTC